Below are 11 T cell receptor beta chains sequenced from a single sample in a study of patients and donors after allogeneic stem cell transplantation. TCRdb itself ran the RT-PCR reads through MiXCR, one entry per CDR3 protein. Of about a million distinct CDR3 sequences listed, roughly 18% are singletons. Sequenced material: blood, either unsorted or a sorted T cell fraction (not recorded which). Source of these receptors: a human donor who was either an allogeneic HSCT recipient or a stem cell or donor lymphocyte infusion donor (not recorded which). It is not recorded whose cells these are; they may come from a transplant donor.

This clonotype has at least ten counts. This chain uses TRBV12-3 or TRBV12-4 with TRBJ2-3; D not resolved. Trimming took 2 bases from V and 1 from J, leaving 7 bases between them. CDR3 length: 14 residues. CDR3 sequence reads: CASSLLLGTDTQYF. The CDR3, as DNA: TGTGCCAGCAGTTTACTTCTGGGCACAGATACGCAGTATTTT.

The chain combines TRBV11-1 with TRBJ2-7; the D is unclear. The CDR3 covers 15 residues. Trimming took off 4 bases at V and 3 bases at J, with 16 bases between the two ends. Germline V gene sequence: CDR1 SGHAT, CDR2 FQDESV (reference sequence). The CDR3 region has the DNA TGTGCCAGCAGCTCCGAGTTTAGTCTGGGCTACGAGCAGTACTTC. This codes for CASSSEFSLGYEQYF.

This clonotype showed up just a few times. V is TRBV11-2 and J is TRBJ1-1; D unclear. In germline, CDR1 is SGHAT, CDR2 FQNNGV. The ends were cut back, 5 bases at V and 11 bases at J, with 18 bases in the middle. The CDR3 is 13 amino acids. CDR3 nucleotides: TGTGCCAGCAGCCCTCTCCTCCTAGGCGTCGCTTTCTTT. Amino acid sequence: CASSPLLLGVAFF.

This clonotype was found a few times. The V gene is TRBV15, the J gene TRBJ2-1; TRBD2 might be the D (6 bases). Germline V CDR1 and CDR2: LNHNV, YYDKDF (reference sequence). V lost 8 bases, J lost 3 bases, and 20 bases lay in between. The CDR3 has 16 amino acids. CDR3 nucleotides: TGTGCCACCTATACCTCCGGGGACTCCTACTACAATGAGCAGTTCTTC. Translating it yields CATYTSGDSYYNEQFF.

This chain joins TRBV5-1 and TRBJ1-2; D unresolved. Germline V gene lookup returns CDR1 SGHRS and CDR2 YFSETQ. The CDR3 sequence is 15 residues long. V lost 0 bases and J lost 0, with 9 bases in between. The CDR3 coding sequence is TGCGCCAGCAGCTTGGAAGGGCCCGCTAACTATGGCTACACCTTC. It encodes CASSLEGPANYGYTF.

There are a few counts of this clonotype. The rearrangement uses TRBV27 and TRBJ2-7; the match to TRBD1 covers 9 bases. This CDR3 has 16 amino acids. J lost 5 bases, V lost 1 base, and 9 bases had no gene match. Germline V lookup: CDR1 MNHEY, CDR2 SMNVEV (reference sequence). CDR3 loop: CASSLYRRGQGHEQYF. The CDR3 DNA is TGTGCCAGCAGTTTATATCGACGGGGACAGGGCCACGAGCAGTACTTC.

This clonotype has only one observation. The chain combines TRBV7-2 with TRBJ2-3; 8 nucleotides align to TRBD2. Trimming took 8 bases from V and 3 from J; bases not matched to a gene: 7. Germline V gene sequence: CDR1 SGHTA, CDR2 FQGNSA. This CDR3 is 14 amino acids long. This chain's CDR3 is CASARSGRTDTQYF. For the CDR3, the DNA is TGTGCCAGCGCGCGGAGCGGGAGAACAGATACGCAGTATTTT.

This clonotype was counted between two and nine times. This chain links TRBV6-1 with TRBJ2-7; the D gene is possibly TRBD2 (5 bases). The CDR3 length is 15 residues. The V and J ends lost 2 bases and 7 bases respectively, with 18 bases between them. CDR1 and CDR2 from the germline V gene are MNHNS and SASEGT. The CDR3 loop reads CASSEFSRGPGEQYF. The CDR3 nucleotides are TGTGCCAGCAGTGAATTCTCCCGTGGTCCGGGAGAGCAGTACTTC.

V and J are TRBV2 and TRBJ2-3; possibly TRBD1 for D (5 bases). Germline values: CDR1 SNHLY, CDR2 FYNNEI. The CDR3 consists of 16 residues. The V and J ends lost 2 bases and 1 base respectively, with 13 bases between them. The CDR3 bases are TGTGCCAGCAGTGAAACGCAGGGTGCGGGCACAGATACGCAGTATTTT. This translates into CASSETQGAGTDTQYF.

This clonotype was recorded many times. The CDR3 region is CASSQEPGQWTGELFF. In DNA form, the CDR3 reads TGCGCCAGCAGCCAAGAACCGGGACAGTGGACCGGGGAGCTGTTTTTT. This chain uses TRBV4-3 with TRBJ2-2; 7 bases align to TRBD1. The trim removed 0 bases at V and 5 bases at J, leaving 6 bases unmatched. This CDR3 comprises 16 residues. Germline CDR1 is LGHNA and CDR2 is YSLEER.

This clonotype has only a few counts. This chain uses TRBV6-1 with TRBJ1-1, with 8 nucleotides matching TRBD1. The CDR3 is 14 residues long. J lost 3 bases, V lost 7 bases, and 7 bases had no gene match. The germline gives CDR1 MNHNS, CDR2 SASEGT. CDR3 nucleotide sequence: TGTGCCAGCATCCTGACAGGGGCTGACACTGAAGCTTTCTTT. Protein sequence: CASILTGADTEAFF.